A single T cell receptor (beta chain) is shown here with its context. Patients in Seattle were enrolled during active infection, then followed longitudinally. Sequencing used immunoSEQ multiplex PCR; TCRdb keeps in-frame clones, though not all of them. The sample holds around 470,000 clones, about 88% seen once. This sample is drawn from a study of blood T cell repertoires in COVID-19. About the study: Acute and convalescent COVID-19 specimens originated in the United States, Italy and Spain.

V dropped 1 base and J dropped 2; count of bases not matched to a gene: 9. CDR3 length: 17 residues. Looked up from germline, CDR1 is MNHNS and CDR2 is SASEGT. The sequence came from a young man with COVID-19, enrolled during active disease. This rearrangement joins TRBV6-1 to TRBJ2-3; 7 bases line up with TRBD1. Source material: peripheral blood. The CDR3 sequence is CASSEDGTGVLTDTQYF. In DNA, the CDR3 is TGTGCCAGCAGTGAAGATGGAACAGGGGTTCTCACAGATACGCAGTATTTT.